Sequencing of this T cell receptor beta chain was carried out in a study of blood T cell repertoires in COVID-19. Authors' processing steps: Researchers report that nucleated cell counts were estimated from reference gene primer amplification. The data were produced by immunoSEQ multiplex PCR, yet TCRdb's version contains in-frame clones alone and is incomplete. From that table come the V and J calls and clone size; the DNA was used to work out D and trimming. The sample includes some 350,000 clones, 70% to 90% seen only once; the top ten take 2.5% to 3.5%. This CDR3 has 15 residues. In germline, CDR1 is MNHEY, CDR2 SVGAGI. J lost 0 bases, V lost 6 bases, and 4 bases had no gene match.

The specimen sequenced was peripheral blood. The rearrangement joins TRBV6-5 to TRBJ2-7; 11 bases fit TRBD2. The TCR comes from a human donor in a cohort sampled during active COVID-19. DNA for the CDR3: TGTGCCAGCAGGACCACTAGCGGGAGCTCCTACGAGCAGTACTTC. It specifies CASRTTSGSSYEQYF.